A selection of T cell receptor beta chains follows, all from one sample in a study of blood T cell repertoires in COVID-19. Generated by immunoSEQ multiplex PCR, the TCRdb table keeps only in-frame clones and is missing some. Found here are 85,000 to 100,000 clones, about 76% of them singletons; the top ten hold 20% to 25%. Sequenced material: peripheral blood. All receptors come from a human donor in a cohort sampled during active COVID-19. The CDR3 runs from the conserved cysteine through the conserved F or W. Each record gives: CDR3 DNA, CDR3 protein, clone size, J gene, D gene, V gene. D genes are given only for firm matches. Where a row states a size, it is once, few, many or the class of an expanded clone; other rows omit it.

cdr3_nt: TGTGCCTGGAGTGTATGGAGGGAGGACACCGGGGAGCTGTTTTTT
cdr3_aa: CAWSVWREDTGELFF
clone_size: .
j_call: TRBJ2-2
d_call: .
v_call: TRBV30

cdr3_nt: TGTGCCAGCACCCTCCCCCGGACAGGGTGGTACGAGCAGTACTTC
cdr3_aa: CASTLPRTGWYEQYF
clone_size: .
j_call: TRBJ2-7
d_call: TRBD1
v_call: TRBV6-5

cdr3_nt: TGTGCCAGCAGCTTAAGGGGCAGTGGCACAGATACGCAGTATTTT
cdr3_aa: CASSLRGSGTDTQYF
clone_size: .
j_call: TRBJ2-3
d_call: .
v_call: TRBV7-9

cdr3_nt: TGCGCCAGCATTCATGACAACAGGGGGTGGGAGAGGGCGCAGTATTTT
cdr3_aa: CASIHDNRGWERAQYF
clone_size: .
j_call: TRBJ2-3
d_call: TRBD1
v_call: TRBV10-2

cdr3_nt: TGTGCCATCAGTGAGTGGGACAGCCTGAACACTGAAGCTTTCTTT
cdr3_aa: CAISEWDSLNTEAFF
clone_size: .
j_call: TRBJ1-1
d_call: TRBD1
v_call: TRBV10-3

cdr3_nt: TGTGCCAGCAGTTTATTTGGACAGGGGGCCAAAAACATTCAGTACTTC
cdr3_aa: CASSLFGQGAKNIQYF
clone_size: few
j_call: TRBJ2-4
d_call: TRBD1
v_call: TRBV28

cdr3_nt: TGTGCCAGCAGCCCGACGGGACTAGCGAGCAATGAGCAGTTCTTC
cdr3_aa: CASSPTGLASNEQFF
clone_size: .
j_call: TRBJ2-1
d_call: TRBD2
v_call: TRBV7-9

cdr3_nt: TGTGCCAGCAGCTTAGCGTTTTCAGGAAATGAGCAGTTCTTC
cdr3_aa: CASSLAFSGNEQFF
clone_size: .
j_call: TRBJ2-1
d_call: .
v_call: TRBV7-9

cdr3_nt: TGTGCCAGCAGCCATGCTAGCGGGAATGAGCAGTTCTTC
cdr3_aa: CASSHASGNEQFF
clone_size: .
j_call: TRBJ2-1
d_call: TRBD2
v_call: TRBV3-1/TRBV3-2

cdr3_nt: TGTGCCAGCAGCCAAGACCGGGGGGAGACCCAGTACTTC
cdr3_aa: CASSQDRGETQYF
clone_size: .
j_call: TRBJ2-5
d_call: .
v_call: TRBV3-1/TRBV3-2

cdr3_nt: TGCAGCGTGACGCTAGCGGCCATCTCCTACAATGAGCAGTTCTTC
cdr3_aa: CSVTLAAISYNEQFF
clone_size: once
j_call: TRBJ2-1
d_call: TRBD2
v_call: TRBV29-1

cdr3_nt: TGCGCCAGCAGCTTGGCCGCGGGAAACAATGAGCAGTTCTTC
cdr3_aa: CASSLAAGNNEQFF
clone_size: .
j_call: TRBJ2-1
d_call: .
v_call: TRBV5-1

cdr3_nt: TGTGCCAGCAGTAGCGGACGCACAGATACGCAGTATTTT
cdr3_aa: CASSSGRTDTQYF
clone_size: .
j_call: TRBJ2-3
d_call: .
v_call: TRBV9

cdr3_nt: TGTGCCAGTCGACAGGGTCAAGAGACCCAGTACTTC
cdr3_aa: CASRQGQETQYF
clone_size: .
j_call: TRBJ2-5
d_call: TRBD1
v_call: TRBV27

cdr3_nt: TGTGCCTGGAGTCGGCTAGCGGGAAGCTTAGGGACCCAGTACTTC
cdr3_aa: CAWSRLAGSLGTQYF
clone_size: .
j_call: TRBJ2-5
d_call: TRBD2
v_call: TRBV30

cdr3_nt: TGCGCCAGCAGCCAAGACTGGCAGATAAGGGGTCGGCCCCAGCATTTT
cdr3_aa: CASSQDWQIRGRPQHF
clone_size: .
j_call: TRBJ1-5
d_call: .
v_call: TRBV4-1

cdr3_nt: TGTGCCAGCAGCCGTCTCGGGACAGGGGATCTTAATGAGCAGTTCTTC
cdr3_aa: CASSRLGTGDLNEQFF
clone_size: .
j_call: TRBJ2-1
d_call: TRBD1
v_call: TRBV14

cdr3_nt: TGTGCCACCAGCAGAGATCTCACAGATACGCAGTATTTT
cdr3_aa: CATSRDLTDTQYF
clone_size: .
j_call: TRBJ2-3
d_call: .
v_call: TRBV15

cdr3_nt: TGTGCCAGTAGTAGGACGTTGGACAGGGGTGGGGCCAACGTCCTGACTTTC
cdr3_aa: CASSRTLDRGGANVLTF
clone_size: .
j_call: TRBJ2-6
d_call: TRBD1
v_call: TRBV19

cdr3_nt: TGTGCCAGCAGCTCCCGGGACAGGGGTGACACCATATATTTT
cdr3_aa: CASSSRDRGDTIYF
clone_size: .
j_call: TRBJ1-3
d_call: TRBD1
v_call: TRBV27

cdr3_nt: TGTGCCAGCAGGACGGACAGGGAGGAGGCTTTCTTT
cdr3_aa: CASRTDREEAFF
clone_size: .
j_call: TRBJ1-1
d_call: TRBD1
v_call: TRBV2

cdr3_nt: TGTGCCAGCAGCGAACTTAGCGGAAATACGCAGTATTTT
cdr3_aa: CASSELSGNTQYF
clone_size: .
j_call: TRBJ2-3
d_call: .
v_call: TRBV2

cdr3_nt: TGTGCCAGCAGCCTGAAAGCGTACAATGAGCAGTTCTTC
cdr3_aa: CASSLKAYNEQFF
clone_size: .
j_call: TRBJ2-1
d_call: .
v_call: TRBV5-6

cdr3_nt: TGTGCCAGCAGCTTAGACGGGGGTGGCTACACCTTC
cdr3_aa: CASSLDGGGYTF
clone_size: .
j_call: TRBJ1-2
d_call: .
v_call: TRBV7-9

cdr3_nt: TGTGCCAGCAGTGAGGTTGGGGGGGCTCAGACTGAAGCTTTCTTT
cdr3_aa: CASSEVGGAQTEAFF
clone_size: .
j_call: TRBJ1-1
d_call: .
v_call: TRBV2

cdr3_nt: TGTGCCAGCAGCGAACGGGACAGGGGGACGGAGACCCAGTACTTC
cdr3_aa: CASSERDRGTETQYF
clone_size: once
j_call: TRBJ2-5
d_call: TRBD1
v_call: TRBV9

cdr3_nt: TGTGCCAGCAGTTACAGAGGGGGCGTGGAGACCCAGTACTTC
cdr3_aa: CASSYRGGVETQYF
clone_size: .
j_call: TRBJ2-5
d_call: TRBD1
v_call: TRBV6-5

cdr3_nt: TGTGCCAGCACAAGGACGACAGGGCGGGACTATGGCTACACCTTC
cdr3_aa: CASTRTTGRDYGYTF
clone_size: .
j_call: TRBJ1-2
d_call: TRBD1
v_call: TRBV6-5

cdr3_nt: TGTGCCAGTAGGGACAGGAACACCGGGGAGCTGTTTTTT
cdr3_aa: CASRDRNTGELFF
clone_size: few
j_call: TRBJ2-2
d_call: .
v_call: TRBV19

cdr3_nt: TGTGCCAGCAGCCAAGAGTCCCCGGGACTAGCGGACTTC
cdr3_aa: CASSQESPGLADF
clone_size: once
j_call: TRBJ2-5
d_call: TRBD2
v_call: TRBV4-2

cdr3_nt: TGTGCCAGCAGTTTTAGCGGGAGAGAGACCCAGTACTTC
cdr3_aa: CASSFSGRETQYF
clone_size: .
j_call: TRBJ2-5
d_call: TRBD2
v_call: TRBV27

cdr3_nt: TGTGCCAGCAGACCATCGACGGGACAGGGGGCCGGTTCACCCCTCCACTTT
cdr3_aa: CASRPSTGQGAGSPLHF
clone_size: .
j_call: TRBJ1-6
d_call: TRBD1
v_call: TRBV28

cdr3_nt: TGTGCCAGTAGTATACGAGAGGAGACCCAGTACTTC
cdr3_aa: CASSIREETQYF
clone_size: .
j_call: TRBJ2-5
d_call: .
v_call: TRBV19

cdr3_nt: TGTGCCAGCAGCTTGGCCGCAAGCGGTCTGGCCGGGGAGCTGTTTTTT
cdr3_aa: CASSLAASGLAGELFF
clone_size: .
j_call: TRBJ2-2
d_call: .
v_call: TRBV5-8

cdr3_nt: TGTGCCAGCACGAGTCCGGACACACACTCCTACGAGCAGTACTTC
cdr3_aa: CASTSPDTHSYEQYF
clone_size: .
j_call: TRBJ2-7
d_call: .
v_call: TRBV28

cdr3_nt: TGTGCCAGCAGCTTAGTTCTCCAAGAGACCCAGTACTTC
cdr3_aa: CASSLVLQETQYF
clone_size: .
j_call: TRBJ2-5
d_call: .
v_call: TRBV7-2

cdr3_nt: TGTGCCTGGAGTCCAGGCCTCTCTGGGGCCAACGTCCTGACTTTC
cdr3_aa: CAWSPGLSGANVLTF
clone_size: .
j_call: TRBJ2-6
d_call: .
v_call: TRBV30

cdr3_nt: TGTGCCAGCAGCGAGGGACAGGGGGAAACTAATGAAAAACTGTTTTTT
cdr3_aa: CASSEGQGETNEKLFF
clone_size: few
j_call: TRBJ1-4
d_call: TRBD1
v_call: TRBV7-9

cdr3_nt: TGTGCCAGCTCACTAGGACTAGCTCGCGACAATGAGCAGTTCTTC
cdr3_aa: CASSLGLARDNEQFF
clone_size: .
j_call: TRBJ2-1
d_call: TRBD2
v_call: TRBV18

cdr3_nt: TGTGCCAGCTCACCACCTAGCGGGAGGGCGCGTGAGCAGTACTTC
cdr3_aa: CASSPPSGRAREQYF
clone_size: few
j_call: TRBJ2-7
d_call: TRBD2
v_call: TRBV18

cdr3_nt: TGTGCCAGCAGCTTGGCGCAGGCAGGGAACACTGAAGCTTTCTTT
cdr3_aa: CASSLAQAGNTEAFF
clone_size: .
j_call: TRBJ1-1
d_call: .
v_call: TRBV5-4

cdr3_nt: TGTGCCAGCTCACCACCGAGCAGTCGGGTCACCATATATTTT
cdr3_aa: CASSPPSSRVTIYF
clone_size: .
j_call: TRBJ1-3
d_call: .
v_call: TRBV18

cdr3_nt: TGTGCCAGTAGTATAAATCTCATTAGCGACCCCGGGGAGCTGTTTTTT
cdr3_aa: CASSINLISDPGELFF
clone_size: .
j_call: TRBJ2-2
d_call: .
v_call: TRBV19